These T cell receptor beta chains were read from a single sample in a study of T cell responses to AZD1222 COVID-19 vaccine. Sequencing used immunoSEQ multiplex PCR; TCRdb keeps in-frame clones, though not all of them. The sample records 180,000 or so clones, about 93% being singletons. The material was peripheral blood, obtained 28 days after the second AZD1222 dose. These receptors all stem from an adult who received the AZD1222 COVID-19 vaccine. Both conserved end residues are part of each CDR3. The D gene is left open where the match is weak. Rows give clone size only sometimes, using once, few, many, or a class for an expanded clone.

j_call	d_call	v_call	clone_size	cdr3_nt	cdr3_aa
TRBJ1-5	TRBD1	TRBV6-5	-	TGTGCCAGCATAGGGGGCTCCGCGAGCAATCAGCCCCAGCATTTT	CASIGGSASNQPQHF
TRBJ1-1	-	TRBV7-7	-	TGTGCCAGCAGCTCACAGCCGAACACTGAAGCTTTCTTT	CASSSQPNTEAFF
TRBJ1-6	TRBD1	TRBV5-6	-	TGTGCCAGCAGCGCCCGGGACAGGGGTTCACCCCTCCACTTT	CASSARDRGSPLHF
TRBJ1-2	-	TRBV5-6	few	TGTGCCAGCAGCGCGGCCCGGGGTGGCTACACCTTC	CASSAARGGYTF
TRBJ1-2	-	TRBV5-1	-	TGCGCCAGCAGCTTAGACACATATGGCTACACCTTC	CASSLDTYGYTF
TRBJ2-7	-	TRBV6-5	-	TGTGCCAGCAGGTCCCGATTCTCCTACGAGCAGTACTTC	CASRSRFSYEQYF
TRBJ2-1	-	TRBV12-3/TRBV12-4	-	TGTGCCAGCAGCGGGTCCAATGAGCAGTTCTTC	CASSGSNEQFF
TRBJ1-1	-	TRBV18	-	TGTGCCAGCTCACCACGTTGGAACACTGAAGCTTTCTTT	CASSPRWNTEAFF
TRBJ2-3	TRBD1	TRBV27	-	TGTGCCAGCACCACTGGACAGGCACACACAGATACGCAGTATTTT	CASTTGQAHTDTQYF
TRBJ2-7	-	TRBV7-8	once	TGTGCCAGCAGCTCCGGGCTTAGCTACGAGCAGTACTTC	CASSSGLSYEQYF
TRBJ1-3	-	TRBV7-8	-	TGTGCCAGCAGCTTAGACCGAAACACCATATATTTT	CASSLDRNTIYF